A selection of T cell receptor beta chains follows, all from one sample in a study of blood T cell repertoires in COVID-19. Here immunoSEQ multiplex PCR was the method, and the copy in TCRdb shows in-frame clones only, minus some. There are about 100,000 clones in the sample; approximately 86% occur only once, and 2% to 3% lies in the top ten. Specimen: PBMCs or T cells enriched from blood (not recorded which). The source of these receptors is a woman between 50 and 59 years old who had recovered from COVID-19. Each CDR3 is given with its conserved first and last residue. Fields, in order: V gene, CDR3 protein.

v_call: TRBV5-8; cdr3_aa: CASSPSQQPQHF
v_call: TRBV5-1; cdr3_aa: CASSLGQGNGYTF
v_call: TRBV24-1; cdr3_aa: CATSASRVNQPQHF
v_call: TRBV9; cdr3_aa: CASSVNPKGEKLFF
v_call: TRBV11-2; cdr3_aa: CASSLGASGIQETQYF
v_call: TRBV5-8; cdr3_aa: CASSKDRGNRNGYTF
v_call: TRBV19; cdr3_aa: CASSMETGNEQYF
v_call: TRBV28; cdr3_aa: CASSLIDQPQHF
v_call: TRBV7-9; cdr3_aa: CASSFSPGITDTQYF
v_call: TRBV7-2; cdr3_aa: CASSLEKTPGQRSYEQYF
v_call: TRBV19; cdr3_aa: CASSTDRNQPQHF
v_call: TRBV29-1; cdr3_aa: CSASGPYNEKLFF
v_call: TRBV11-3; cdr3_aa: CASRDRVYGYTF
v_call: TRBV5-1; cdr3_aa: CASSSKMDRASSSGANVLTF
v_call: TRBV27; cdr3_aa: CASSSGHSQQYF
v_call: TRBV25-1; cdr3_aa: CASSVEVEQFF
v_call: TRBV30; cdr3_aa: CAWYGRWNTEAFF
v_call: TRBV27; cdr3_aa: CASSLSLDAYNEQFF
v_call: TRBV6-4; cdr3_aa: CATSLAGGFSEQFF
v_call: TRBV28; cdr3_aa: CASSLEGYSNQPQHF
v_call: TRBV5-4; cdr3_aa: CASSWGRETQYF
v_call: TRBV28; cdr3_aa: CASSSGDRAYGYTF
v_call: TRBV6-5; cdr3_aa: CASSIADRGGQPQHF
v_call: TRBV11-2; cdr3_aa: CASSFNNSPLHF
v_call: TRBV3-1/TRBV3-2; cdr3_aa: CASSYGTASYEQYF
v_call: TRBV19; cdr3_aa: CASSIRAQGLNTEAFF
v_call: TRBV3-1/TRBV3-2; cdr3_aa: CASSPDRGGALVDTQYF
v_call: TRBV9; cdr3_aa: CASSPVAGGTETQYF
v_call: TRBV2; cdr3_aa: CASSDGRTERSSSGNTIYF
v_call: TRBV2; cdr3_aa: CASSASEAGRWQETQYF
v_call: TRBV6-5; cdr3_aa: CASSPGGGGDPEAFF
v_call: TRBV10-3; cdr3_aa: CASRGADQETQYF